This TCR beta chain appears in the sequencing data of a study of early T cells in non-severe SARS-CoV-2 infection. Each single cDNA molecule received a unique molecular identifier. TCRdb passed the 5' RACE reads through MiXCR, listing each CDR3 protein once. The sample lists some 80,000 distinct CDR3 sequences; approximately 12% were seen once. CDR1 is SGHVS and CDR2 is FQNEAQ in the germline V gene. Deletions cut 4 bases from V and 6 bases from J, with 13 bases between. This CDR3 has 13 amino acids. General observations from the study: VDJdb-based matching was biased toward anti-spike CD8 responses and missed private and CD4 specificities.

Worth noting for this clonotype: The antigen remains unidentified.

This sequence originates from an adult who was a healthcare worker with PCR-confirmed SARS-CoV-2 infection or an uninfected control (not recorded which). The donor label of this sample is uncertain. The sequences come from whole blood, collected at baseline. The rearrangement uses TRBV7-8 and TRBJ2-7; no clear D gene. DNA for the CDR3: TGTGCCAGCAGCTACCGTCTCGCTTCCGAGCAGTACTTC. Translating gives CASSYRLASEQYF.